This TCR beta chain came from a study of blood T cell repertoires in COVID-19. Profiling relied on immunoSEQ multiplex PCR, and the TCRdb table lists in-frame clones only, not all of them. The data show some 190,000 clones, about 85% seen once. In this sample, this clone turned up once. This CDR3 has 20 amino acids. The germline gives CDR1 MDHEN, CDR2 SYDVKM. Trimming took 3 bases from V and 1 from J; bases not matched to a gene: 16. The rearrangement links TRBV28 to TRBJ2-4; 9 bases match TRBD1. The sequence was collected from a woman between 40 and 50 years old in a cohort exposed to, infected with or recovered from COVID-19 (not recorded which). The sample was PBMCs or T cells enriched from blood (not recorded which). The CDR3 DNA is TGTGCCAGCAGTTTTCGGCCAGGACAGGGGTTGGTGTTGGCCAAAAACATTCAGTACTTC. It translates to CASSFRPGQGLVLAKNIQYF.